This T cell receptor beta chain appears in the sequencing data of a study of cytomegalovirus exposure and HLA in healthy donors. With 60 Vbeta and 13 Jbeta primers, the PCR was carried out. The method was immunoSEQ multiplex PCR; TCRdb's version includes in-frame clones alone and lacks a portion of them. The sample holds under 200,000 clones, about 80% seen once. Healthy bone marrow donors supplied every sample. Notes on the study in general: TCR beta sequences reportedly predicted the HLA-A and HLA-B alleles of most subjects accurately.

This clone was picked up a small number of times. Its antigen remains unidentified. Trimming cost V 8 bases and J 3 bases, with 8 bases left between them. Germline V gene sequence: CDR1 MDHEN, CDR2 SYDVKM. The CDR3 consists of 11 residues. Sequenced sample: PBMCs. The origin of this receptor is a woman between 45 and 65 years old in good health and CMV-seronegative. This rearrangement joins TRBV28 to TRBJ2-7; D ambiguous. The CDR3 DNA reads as TGTGCCAGCGTGGGCTTCTACGAGCAGTACTTC. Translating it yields CASVGFYEQYF.